Each of the 8 T cell receptor beta chains below was sequenced from the same sample in a study of CD8 T cells in ankylosing spondylitis. General study results and limits: For ankylosing spondylitis blood, a TCR beta motif of several highly homologous variants appeared characteristic.

Which antigens these TCRs recognize remains unknown. TCRdb independently ran MiXCR on the 5' RACE reads; one entry per CDR3 protein. The repertoire holds some 800,000 distinct CDR3 sequences, with roughly 10% as singletons. Material for sequencing was blood, either unsorted or a sorted T cell fraction (not recorded which). These receptors came from a male donor with ankylosing spondylitis.

V gene TRBV7-2 combines with J gene TRBJ1-5, with 7 bases fitting TRBD1. Per germline, CDR1 SGHTA and CDR2 FQGNSA. This CDR3 has 15 residues. Unmatched junction bases numbered 3, after V lost 0 bases and J lost 4 bases. The CDR3 DNA is TGTGCCAGCAGCTTAGCCGGGACAGAAAATCAGCCCCAGCATTTT. This codes for CASSLAGTENQPQHF.

This clonotype was seen only a few times. The chain links TRBV20-1 to TRBJ1-5; D remains unclear. V shed 6 bases and J shed 0 bases, with 12 bases lying between them. CDR3 length: 14 amino acids. Germline CDR1 is DFQATT and CDR2 is SNEGSKA (reference sequence). In DNA form, the CDR3 reads TGCAGTGCCCAACCAGCCATTAGCAATCAGCCCCAGCATTTT. Translation gives CSAQPAISNQPQHF.

The chain carries TRBV9 and TRBJ1-2; D is undetermined. Trimming shortened V by 4 bases and J by 5 bases, and 12 bases separated the two germline ends. CDR1 SGDLS and CDR2 YYNGEE come from the germline V gene. The CDR3 covers 13 residues. CDR3: CASSPSTSYGYTF. The CDR3 bases are TGTGCCAGCAGCCCCTCGACATCGTATGGCTACACCTTC.

This clonotype was seen many times. This chain uses TRBV20-1 with TRBJ2-7, with TRBD2 matching 16 bases. The CDR3 totals 13 residues. The germline V gene has CDR1 DFQATT and CDR2 SNEGSKA (reference sequence). CDR3: CSFLGLAGGVQYF. The CDR3 coding sequence is TGCAGCTTCCTGGGACTAGCGGGAGGGGTGCAGTACTTC.

CDR3 in amino acids: CSATLLGTEAFF. CDR3 bases: TGCAGTGCTACCCTCCTAGGCACTGAAGCTTTCTTT. This chain joins TRBV20-1 and TRBJ1-1; D ambiguous. The germline V gene has CDR1 DFQATT and CDR2 SNEGSKA (reference sequence). Trimming removed 4 bases from V and 4 bases from J, with 10 bases in between. The CDR3 extends over 12 amino acids.

The V call is TRBV5-1, the J call TRBJ2-2; 14 bases match TRBD2. The CDR3 sequence is 17 residues long. Unmatched junction bases numbered 9, after V lost 4 bases and J lost 7 bases. Germline lookup yields CDR1 SGHRS and CDR2 YFSETQ. CDR3 amino acids: CASSTGTSGSTIGELFF. The CDR3 DNA is TGCGCCAGCAGCACGGGGACTAGCGGGAGTACGATCGGGGAGCTGTTTTTT. The full variable domain, its missing parts supplied by reference TRBV5-1 and TRBJ2-2, is KAGVTQTPRYLIKTRGQQVTLSCSPISGHRSVSWYQQTPGQGLQFLFEYFSETQRNKGNFPGRFSGRQFSNSRSEMNVSTLELGDSALYLCASSTGTSGSTIGELFFGEGSRLTVL.

The V call is TRBV20-1, the J call TRBJ1-3; a weak D match, TRBD1 (6 bases). This CDR3 comprises 14 residues. Germline loops: CDR1 DFQATT, CDR2 SNEGSKA (reference sequence). The V gene lost 6 bases and the J gene lost 5 bases, with 17 bases spanning the gap. The CDR3: CSASQGNERNTIYF. CDR3 nucleotide sequence: TGCAGTGCAAGCCAGGGGAATGAAAGAAACACCATATATTTT.

This clonotype came up many times. The CDR3 spells CASSYWSSETQYF. In DNA, the CDR3 is TGTGCCAGCAGTTACTGGAGTTCGGAGACCCAGTACTTC. The chain links TRBV6-5 to TRBJ2-5, with D uncertain. In germline, CDR1 is MNHEY, CDR2 SVGAGI. Trimming stripped 1 base from V and 5 bases from J, with 8 bases between. The CDR3 sequence is 13 residues long.